A selection of T cell receptor beta chains follows, all from one sample in a study of T cell repertoires in cytomegalovirus infection. The antigens for these receptors are not known. One entry per CDR3 protein, called by TCRdb with MiXCR from the reads. In the table there are about 270,000 distinct CDR3 sequences, 20% to 25% of which are singletons. Sample: cultured PBMCs, taken from culture after CMV antigen stimulation. The receptors stem from a human donor in good health (CMV status not recorded). Some clones in this sample may be carry-over from other donors' samples. Each CDR3 is given with its conserved first and last residue. A D gene is named only where the DNA matches it firmly. The size field is filled for only some rows; it gives once, few, many or a size class.

d_gene	j_gene	abundance	v_gene	CDR3aa	CDR3nt
.	TRBJ1-1	many	TRBV6-1	CASSRLGTLGPVNTEAFF	TGTGCCAGCAGTCGCCTCGGGACTCTCGGCCCCGTAAACACTGAAGCTTTCTTT
TRBD1	TRBJ1-3	.	TRBV14	CASSQQGVYGNTIYF	TGTGCCAGCAGCCAGCAGGGGGTTTATGGAAACACCATATATTTT
.	TRBJ1-3	many	TRBV6-6	CASSYPLRSATGNTIYF	TGTGCCAGCAGTTACCCCTTAAGGAGCGCGACTGGAAACACCATATATTTT
TRBD2	TRBJ2-2	few	TRBV7-3	CASSLIAGANTGELFF	TGTGCCAGCAGCTTAATAGCGGGGGCGAACACCGGGGAGCTGTTTTTT
TRBD1	TRBJ1-5	few	TRBV5-5	CASSFQGDQPQHF	TGTGCCAGCAGCTTCCAGGGGGATCAGCCCCAGCATTTT
TRBD2	TRBJ2-1	.	TRBV4-1	CASSQVRTGGTKTHNEQFF	TGCGCCAGCAGCCAAGTTCGAACGGGAGGAACTAAGACCCACAATGAGCAGTTCTTC
.	TRBJ1-5	few	TRBV2	CASGSSANHQPQHF	TGTGCCAGCGGGTCCTCAGCTAACCATCAGCCCCAGCATTTT
TRBD1	TRBJ2-2	.	TRBV19	CASSGTGGMGTGELFF	TGTGCCAGCTCCGGGACAGGGGGCATGGGCACCGGGGAGCTGTTTTTT
.	TRBJ2-3	.	TRBV5-1	CASSLGGTITDTQYF	TGCGCCAGCAGCTTGGGCGGAACAATCACAGATACGCAGTATTTT
.	TRBJ1-1	many	TRBV12-3/TRBV12-4	CASSLEAREYTEAFF	TGTGCCAGCAGTTTAGAAGCAAGGGAGTACACTGAAGCTTTCTTT
.	TRBJ1-6	many	TRBV7-9	CASSNQGGGINSPLHF	TGTGCCAGCAGCAATCAGGGAGGCGGTATTAATTCACCCCTCCACTTT
TRBD1	TRBJ2-1	.	TRBV19	CASSKTGQVHNEQFF	TGTGCCAGTAGTAAAACGGGACAGGTACACAATGAGCAGTTCTTC
.	TRBJ1-5	.	TRBV10-3	CAISDSGGNNQPQHF	TGTGCCATCAGTGATTCAGGAGGGAACAATCAGCCCCAGCATTTT
TRBD2	TRBJ2-3	.	TRBV7-3	CASSLSGRTDTQYF	TGTGCCAGCAGCTTAAGCGGGAGAACGGATACGCAGTATTTT